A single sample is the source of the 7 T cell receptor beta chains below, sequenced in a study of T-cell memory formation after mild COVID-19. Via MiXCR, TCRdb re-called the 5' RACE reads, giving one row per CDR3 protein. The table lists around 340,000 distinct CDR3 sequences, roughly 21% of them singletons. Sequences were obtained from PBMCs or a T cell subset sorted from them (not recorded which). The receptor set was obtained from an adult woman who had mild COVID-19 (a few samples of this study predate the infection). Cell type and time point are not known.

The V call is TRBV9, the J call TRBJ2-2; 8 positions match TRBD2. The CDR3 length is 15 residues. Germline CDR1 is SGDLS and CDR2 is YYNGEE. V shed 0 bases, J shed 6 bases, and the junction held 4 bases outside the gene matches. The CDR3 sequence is CASSVAGGPAGELFF. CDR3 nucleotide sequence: TGTGCCAGCAGCGTAGCGGGGGGGCCGGCCGGGGAGCTGTTTTTT.

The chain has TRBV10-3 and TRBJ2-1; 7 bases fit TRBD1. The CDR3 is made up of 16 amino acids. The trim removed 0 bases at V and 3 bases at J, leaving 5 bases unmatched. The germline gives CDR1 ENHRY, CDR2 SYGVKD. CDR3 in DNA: TGTGCCATCAGTGAGTCGCCGGGACAGTACTACAATGAGCAGTTCTTC. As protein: CAISESPGQYYNEQFF.

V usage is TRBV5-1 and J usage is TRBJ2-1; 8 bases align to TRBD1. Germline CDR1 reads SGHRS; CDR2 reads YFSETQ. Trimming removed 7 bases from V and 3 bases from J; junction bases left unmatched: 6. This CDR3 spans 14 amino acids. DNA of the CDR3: TGCGCCAGCCAGGCCGGACAGGGCTACAATGAGCAGTTCTTC. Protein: CASQAGQGYNEQFF.

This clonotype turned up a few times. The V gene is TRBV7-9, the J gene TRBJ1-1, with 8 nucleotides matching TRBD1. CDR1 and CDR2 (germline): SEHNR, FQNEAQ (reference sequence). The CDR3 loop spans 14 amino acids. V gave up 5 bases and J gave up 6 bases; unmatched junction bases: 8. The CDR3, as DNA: TGTGCCAGCAGCCTTAGTGGGGGACAGGCTGAAGCTTTCTTT. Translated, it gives CASSLSGGQAEAFF.

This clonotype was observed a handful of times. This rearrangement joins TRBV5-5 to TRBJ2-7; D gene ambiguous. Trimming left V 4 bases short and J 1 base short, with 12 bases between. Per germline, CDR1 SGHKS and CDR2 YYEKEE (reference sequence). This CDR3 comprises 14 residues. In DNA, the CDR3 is TGTGCCAGCAGCCCACTGAGCAGGTCCTACGAGCAGTACTTC. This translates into CASSPLSRSYEQYF.

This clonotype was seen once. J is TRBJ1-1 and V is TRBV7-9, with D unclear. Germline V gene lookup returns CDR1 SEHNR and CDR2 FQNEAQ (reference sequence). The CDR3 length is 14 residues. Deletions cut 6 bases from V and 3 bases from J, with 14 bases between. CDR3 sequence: CASRITLTDTEAFF. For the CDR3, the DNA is TGTGCCAGCAGGATCACCTTGACCGACACTGAAGCTTTCTTT.

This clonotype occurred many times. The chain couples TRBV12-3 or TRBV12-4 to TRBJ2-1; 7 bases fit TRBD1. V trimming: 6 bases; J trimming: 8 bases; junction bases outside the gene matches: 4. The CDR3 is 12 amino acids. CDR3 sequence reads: CASSPDRDEQFF. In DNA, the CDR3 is TGTGCCAGCAGCCCAGACAGGGATGAGCAGTTCTTC.